This TCR beta chain was captured in a study of blood T cell repertoires in COVID-19. Original methodology: Nucleated cell number was recorded as an estimate derived from reference gene primer amplification. Only in-frame clones appear in the TCRdb table, and some are missing; sequencing was by immunoSEQ multiplex PCR. The V and J calls and clone size are taken from that table; D and trimming were inferred from the DNA. The top ten hold around 0.41% of the sample, which has 40,000 to 50,000 clones, approximately 88% seen once. V lost 2 bases to trimming and J lost 1 base, with 6 bases between them. This CDR3 has 13 amino acids. Germline CDR1 and CDR2: SGHNT and YYREEE (reference sequence).

The clonotype originates from a human donor in a cohort sampled during active COVID-19. The gene calls are TRBV5-4 and TRBJ1-1; D is unresolved. The sequencing input was peripheral blood. The DNA for the CDR3 is TGTGCCAGCAGCTTACTAGCGAACACTGAAGCTTTCTTT. Its translation is CASSLLANTEAFF.